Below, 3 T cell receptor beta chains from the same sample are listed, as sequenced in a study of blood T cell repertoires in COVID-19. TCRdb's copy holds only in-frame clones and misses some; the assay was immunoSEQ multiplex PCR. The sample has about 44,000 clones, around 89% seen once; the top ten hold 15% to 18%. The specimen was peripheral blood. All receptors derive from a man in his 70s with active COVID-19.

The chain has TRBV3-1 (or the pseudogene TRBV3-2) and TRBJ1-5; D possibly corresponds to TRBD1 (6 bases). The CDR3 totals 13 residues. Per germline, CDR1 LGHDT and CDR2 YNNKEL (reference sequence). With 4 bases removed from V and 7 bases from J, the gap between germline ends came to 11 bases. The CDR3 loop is CASSPGEGQPQHF. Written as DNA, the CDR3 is TGTGCCAGCAGCCCAGGGGAGGGCCAGCCCCAGCATTTT.

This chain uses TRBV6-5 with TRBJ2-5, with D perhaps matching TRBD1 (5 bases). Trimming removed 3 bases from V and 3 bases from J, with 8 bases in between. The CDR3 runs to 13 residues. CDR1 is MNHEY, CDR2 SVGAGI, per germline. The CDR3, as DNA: TGTGCCAGCAGTTATGGCAGGGAAGAGACCCAGTACTTC. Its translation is CASSYGREETQYF.

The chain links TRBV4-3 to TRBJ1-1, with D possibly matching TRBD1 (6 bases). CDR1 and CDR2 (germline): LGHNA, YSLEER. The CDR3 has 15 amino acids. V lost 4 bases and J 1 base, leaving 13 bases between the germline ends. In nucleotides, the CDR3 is TGCGCCAGCAGCCCCTCGGCAGGGGAGAACACTGAAGCTTTCTTT. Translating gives CASSPSAGENTEAFF.